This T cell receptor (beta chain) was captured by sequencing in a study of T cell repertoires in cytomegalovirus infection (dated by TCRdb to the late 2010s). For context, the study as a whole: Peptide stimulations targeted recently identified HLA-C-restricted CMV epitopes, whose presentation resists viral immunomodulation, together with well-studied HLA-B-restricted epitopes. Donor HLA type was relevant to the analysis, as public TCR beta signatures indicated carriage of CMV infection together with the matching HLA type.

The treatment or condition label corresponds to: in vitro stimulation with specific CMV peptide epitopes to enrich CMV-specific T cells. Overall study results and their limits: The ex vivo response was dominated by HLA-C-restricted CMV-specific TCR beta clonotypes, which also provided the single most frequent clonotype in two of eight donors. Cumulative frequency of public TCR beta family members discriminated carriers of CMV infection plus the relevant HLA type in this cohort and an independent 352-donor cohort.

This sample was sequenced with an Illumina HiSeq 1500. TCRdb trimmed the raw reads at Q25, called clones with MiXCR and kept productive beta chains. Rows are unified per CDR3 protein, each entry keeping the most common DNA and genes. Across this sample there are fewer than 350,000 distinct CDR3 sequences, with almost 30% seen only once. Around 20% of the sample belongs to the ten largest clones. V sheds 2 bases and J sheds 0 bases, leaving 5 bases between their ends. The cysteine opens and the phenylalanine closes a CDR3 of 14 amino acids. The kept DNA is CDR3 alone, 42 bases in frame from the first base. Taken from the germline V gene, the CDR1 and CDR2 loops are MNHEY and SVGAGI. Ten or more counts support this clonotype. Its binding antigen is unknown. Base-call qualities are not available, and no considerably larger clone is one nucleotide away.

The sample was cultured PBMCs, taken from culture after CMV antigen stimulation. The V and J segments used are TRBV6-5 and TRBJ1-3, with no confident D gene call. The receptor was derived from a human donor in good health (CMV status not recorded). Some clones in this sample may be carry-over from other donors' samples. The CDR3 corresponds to CASSYGLSGNTIYF. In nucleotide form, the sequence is TGTGCCAGCAGTTACGGGCTCTCTGGAAACACCATATATTTT.